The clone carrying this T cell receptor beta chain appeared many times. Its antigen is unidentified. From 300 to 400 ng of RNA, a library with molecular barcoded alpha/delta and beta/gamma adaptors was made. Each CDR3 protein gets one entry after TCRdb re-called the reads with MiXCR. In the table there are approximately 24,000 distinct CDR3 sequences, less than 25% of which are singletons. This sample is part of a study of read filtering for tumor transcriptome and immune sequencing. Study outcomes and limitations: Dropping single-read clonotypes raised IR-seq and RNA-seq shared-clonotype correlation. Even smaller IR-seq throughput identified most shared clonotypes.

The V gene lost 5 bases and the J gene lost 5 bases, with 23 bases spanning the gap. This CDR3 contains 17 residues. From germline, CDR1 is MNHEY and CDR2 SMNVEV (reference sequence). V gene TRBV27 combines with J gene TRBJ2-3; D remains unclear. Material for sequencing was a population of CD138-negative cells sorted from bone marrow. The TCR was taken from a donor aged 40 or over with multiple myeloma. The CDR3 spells CASSRLVVSHMGDTQYF. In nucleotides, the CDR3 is TGTGCCAGCAGTCGCCTAGTTGTATCACACATGGGAGATACGCAGTATTTT.